The 11 T cell receptor beta chains in this list originate from one sample, sequenced in a study of T cell repertoires in cytomegalovirus infection. TCRdb re-called the reads through MiXCR, storing one row per CDR3 protein. The repertoire has nearly 700,000 distinct CDR3 sequences, 33% of them found once; the top ten carry about 18%. Their target antigens are unknown. The input for sequencing was cultured PBMCs, taken from culture after CMV antigen stimulation. These receptors all come from a human donor in good health (CMV status not recorded). Some clones in this sample may be carry-over from other donors' samples.

In its sample, this clonotype was seen many times. The chain couples TRBV7-2 to TRBJ1-1; D unclear. This CDR3 contains 11 residues. The ends were cut back, 1 base at V and 7 bases at J, with 4 bases in the middle. CDR1 and CDR2 (germline): SGHTA, FQGNSA. In DNA, the CDR3 is TGTGCCAGCAGCTTAGTGCTTGAAGCTTTCTTT. Protein: CASSLVLEAFF.

This clonotype has just a few counts. V usage is TRBV28 and J usage is TRBJ2-3; 10 bases line up with TRBD2. Germline CDR1 MDHEN, CDR2 SYDVKM. The CDR3 covers 13 residues. V lost 9 bases to trimming and J lost 12 bases; unmatched junction nucleotides: 12. The CDR3 spells CASRAGGRVAQYF. In DNA form, the CDR3 reads TGTGCCAGTCGAGCGGGGGGGAGAGTCGCACAGTATTTT. Filled out from reference TRBV28 and TRBJ2-3, the complete variable domain reads DVKVTQSSRYLVKRTGEKVFLECVQDMDHENMFWYRQDPGLGLRLIYFSYDVKMKEKGDIPEGYSVSREKKERFSLILESASTNQTSMYLCASRAGGRVAQYFGPGTRLTVL.

As to this clonotype: This could be a read error, since a much larger clone is one nucleotide away. V and J are TRBV7-8 and TRBJ2-1; 16 bases align to TRBD2. The CDR3 consists of 15 residues. Trimming cost V 4 bases and J 7 bases; bases outside gene matches: 1. Per germline, CDR1 SGHVS and CDR2 FQNEAQ. CDR3 sequence (DNA): TGTGCCAGCAGCTGGGGACTAGCGGGGGGGAATGAGCAGTTCTTC. It translates to CASSWGLAGGNEQFF.

CDR3 nucleotides: TGCAGTGCTAGAGTCTATCCTTCGGAACAGGCGAATGAGCAGTTCTTC. This translates into CSARVYPSEQANEQFF. The rearrangement links TRBV20-1 to TRBJ2-1, with TRBD1 as a possible D gene (5 bases). The V end was cut by 1 base, the J end by 7 bases, with 20 bases between. Germline V gene data show CDR1 as DFQATT and CDR2 as SNEGSKA (reference sequence). The CDR3 contains 16 residues.

As to this clonotype: The junction does not match germline at one end; this may be a read error. J is TRBJ2-7 and V is TRBV7-9; 7 nucleotides agree with TRBD1. This CDR3 has 16 residues. Germline V gene data show CDR1 as SEHNR and CDR2 as FQNEAQ (reference sequence). The CDR3 protein is CAISPARGQDRFEQYF. The CDR3 DNA follows: TGTGCCATCAGCCCCGCTCGAGGACAGGACCGGTTCGAGCAGTACTTC. The complete variable domain, with remaining parts taken from reference TRBV7-9 and TRBJ2-7, reads DTGVSQNPRHKITKRGQNVTFRCDPISEHNRLYWYRQTLGQGPEFLTYFQNEAQLEKSRLLSDRFSAERPKGSFSTLEIQRTEQGDSAMYLCAISPARGQDRFEQYFGPGTRLTVT.

The chain is built from TRBV20-1 and TRBJ2-3; perhaps D is TRBD1 or TRBD2 (6 bases each). V lost 4 bases and J lost 8, with 10 bases in between. The CDR3 has 11 residues. Germline assignment: CDR1 DFQATT and CDR2 SNEGSKA (reference sequence). CDR3 amino acids: CSATKGGTQYF. The CDR3 coding sequence is TGCAGTGCTACTAAGGGGGGTACGCAGTATTTT.

The chain links TRBV2 to TRBJ2-1; 12 bases fit TRBD2. Trimming removed 3 bases from V and 9 bases from J; junction bases left unmatched: 3. This CDR3 contains 14 residues. Per the germline V gene, CDR1 is SNHLY and CDR2 is FYNNEI. CDR3 nucleotide sequence: TGTGCCAGCAGTGAGACTAGCGGGAGCCTTGAGCAGTTCTTC. Protein sequence: CASSETSGSLEQFF.

A remark on this clonotype: At one boundary the junction diverges from the germline segment, which might be a read error. CDR3 DNA: TGTGCCAGCAGCTTTCAGGGATTTGAGCAGTTCTTC. Its translation is CASSFQGFEQFF. The V call is TRBV5-3, the J call TRBJ2-1; D may be TRBD1 (5 bases). TRBV5-3 is sorted into the ORF group, with uncertain function. The CDR3 is made up of 12 amino acids.

V gene TRBV9 combines with J gene TRBJ2-3, with D possibly matching TRBD2 (7 bases). The CDR3 consists of 14 residues. Germline V gene sequence: CDR1 SGDLS, CDR2 YYNGEE. Trimming took 2 bases from V and 4 from J, leaving 11 bases between them. The CDR3 DNA reads TGTGCCAGCAGCGTCACGGGGGGCGCAGATACGCAGTATTTT. It codes for CASSVTGGADTQYF.

In its sample, this clonotype was seen many times. J is TRBJ2-7 and V is TRBV7-2, with D possibly called TRBD1 or TRBD2 (5 bases each). Germline loops: CDR1 SGHTA, CDR2 FQGNSA. V was clipped by 3 bases and J by 0 bases, with 12 bases between them. The CDR3 totals 15 residues. CDR3 bases: TGTGCCAGCAGCTTGGGACGGCAGCCCTCCTACGAGCAGTACTTC. This codes for CASSLGRQPSYEQYF.

The rearrangement joins TRBV27 to TRBJ1-2, with no clear D. Germline V lookup: CDR1 MNHEY, CDR2 SMNVEV (reference sequence). The CDR3 length is 13 residues. Trimming stripped 4 bases from V and 6 bases from J, with 12 bases between. Written as DNA, the CDR3 is TGTGCCAGCAGTTCCTACCTCAGTAATGGCTACACCTTC. Translating it yields CASSSYLSNGYTF.